The 20 T cell receptor beta chains reported below all come from one sample, sequenced in a study of cytomegalovirus exposure and HLA in healthy donors. The PCR had 60 Vbeta and 13 Jbeta primers. Profiling relied on immunoSEQ multiplex PCR, and the TCRdb table lists in-frame clones only, not all of them. The table shows 200,000 to 250,000 clones, with approximately 70% occurring only once. Sample: PBMCs. The source is a man in his forties in good health and CMV-seropositive.

CDR3 region: CASSYRPSGTDTQYF. The CDR3 region has the DNA TGTGCCAGCAGCTACCGGCCTAGCGGGACAGATACGCAGTATTTT. The rearrangement joins TRBV7-2 to TRBJ2-3; 8 bases are shared with TRBD2. Looked up from germline, CDR1 is SGHTA and CDR2 is FQGNSA. V lost 4 bases and J lost 3; bases outside the gene matches: 6. The CDR3 is 15 amino acids. Variable domain in full (rest from reference TRBV7-2 and TRBJ2-3): GAGVSQSPSNKVTEKGKDVELRCDPISGHTALYWYRQSLGQGLEFLIYFQGNSAPDKSGLPSDRFSAERTGGSVSTLTIQRTQQEDSAVYLCASSYRPSGTDTQYFGPGTRLTVL.

The CDR3 DNA reads as TGTGCCAGCAGTGAAGGGCTAGCGGGGGGCACAGATACGCAGTATTTT. Amino acids: CASSEGLAGGTDTQYF. The chain employs TRBV2 and TRBJ2-3; 10 nucleotides align to TRBD2. CDR1 and CDR2 from the germline V gene are SNHLY and FYNNEI. Trimming removed 1 base from V and 1 base from J; junction bases left unmatched: 2. The CDR3 has 16 amino acids.

This chain uses TRBV25-1 with TRBJ1-1; possible D gene TRBD1, 6 bases. The CDR3 consists of 13 residues. The V end was cut by 5 bases, the J end by 3 bases, with 10 bases between. The germline gives CDR1 MGHDK, CDR2 SYGVNS. CDR3 coding DNA: TGTGCCAGCAGTCTTGCAGGGGACACTGAAGCTTTCTTT. Translating it yields CASSLAGDTEAFF.

The gene calls are TRBV4-3 and TRBJ2-7; 7 bases match TRBD2. The CDR3 has 14 amino acids. In germline, CDR1 is LGHNA, CDR2 YSLEER. J was trimmed by 2 bases and V by 1 base; bases with no gene match: 2. CDR3 DNA sequence: TGCGCCAGCAGCCAAGGGGCGGGAGCCTACGAGCAGTACTTC. It is translated as CASSQGAGAYEQYF.

This chain links TRBV5-1 with TRBJ2-7, with unresolved D. The germline V gene encodes CDR1 SGHRS and CDR2 YFSETQ. Trimming removed 1 base from V and 2 bases from J, with 13 bases in between. This CDR3 has 15 amino acids. CDR3 region: CASSLWSANAYEQYF. In DNA form, the CDR3 reads TGCGCCAGCAGCTTGTGGTCCGCGAATGCCTACGAGCAGTACTTC.

The CDR3 sequence is CATKELAGGPGAETQYF. The CDR3 bases are TGTGCCACCAAAGAATTAGCGGGGGGGCCCGGGGCAGAGACCCAGTACTTC. V is TRBV5-5 and J is TRBJ2-5; 11 bases fit TRBD2. Germline CDR1 is SGHKS and CDR2 is YYEKEE (reference sequence). The CDR3 contains 17 residues. V lost 9 bases to trimming and J lost 4 bases; unmatched junction nucleotides: 17.

The gene calls are TRBV4-3 and TRBJ1-1; possible D gene TRBD1, 6 bases. The V gene's germline CDR1 is LGHNA and CDR2 YSLEER. V was shortened by 1 base and J by 4 bases, with 19 bases between the two germline ends. The length of the CDR3 is 17 residues. The CDR3 region is CASSQVWGGRVATEAFF. The DNA for the CDR3 is TGCGCCAGCAGCCAAGTTTGGGGGGGCAGGGTAGCCACTGAAGCTTTCTTT.

V is TRBV7-2 and J is TRBJ2-3; possible D gene TRBD2, 6 bases. Trimming took 4 bases from V and 4 from J, leaving 12 bases between them. Germline V gene lookup returns CDR1 SGHTA and CDR2 FQGNSA. This CDR3 is built from 14 residues. CDR3 coding DNA: TGTGCCAGCAGCTCCTCGGACTACGCAGATACGCAGTATTTT. Its translation is CASSSSDYADTQYF.

The chain links TRBV15 to TRBJ1-1; TRBD1 matches 9 bases. J was trimmed by 2 bases and V by 0 bases; bases with no gene match: 7. This CDR3 spans 17 amino acids. The germline gives CDR1 LNHNV, CDR2 YYDKDF (reference sequence). CDR3 sequence reads: CATSRDGRGQGNTEAFF. The CDR3 DNA follows: TGTGCCACCAGCAGAGACGGCCGGGGACAGGGAAACACTGAAGCTTTCTTT.

This rearrangement joins TRBV4-2 to TRBJ1-2; D ambiguous. Trimming stripped 1 base from V and 7 bases from J, with 13 bases between. CDR1 and CDR2 from the germline V gene are LGHNA and YNFKEQ. The CDR3 is made up of 14 amino acids. The CDR3 spells CASSQGVQKSGYTF. In nucleotides, the CDR3 is TGTGCCAGCAGCCAAGGGGTACAGAAAAGTGGCTACACCTTC.

The gene calls are TRBV18 and TRBJ1-5, with D hard to call. Trimming cost V 4 bases and J 4 bases, with 11 bases left between them. Germline V lookup: CDR1 KGHSH, CDR2 LQKENI. The CDR3 runs to 14 residues. The CDR3 nucleotides read TGTGCCAGCTCACAGATGGTGAGGAATCAGCCCCAGCATTTT. It is translated as CASSQMVRNQPQHF.

CDR3 bases: TGTGCCAGCAGTCGACAAGGGACAGGGCTGAAAGATACGCAGTATTTT. Its translation: CASSRQGTGLKDTQYF. The rearrangement joins TRBV27 to TRBJ2-3, with 9 bases fitting TRBD1. This CDR3 has 16 residues. Germline-derived CDR1 and CDR2 are MNHEY and SMNVEV (reference sequence). V shed 5 bases, J shed 5 bases, and the junction held 11 bases outside the gene matches.

This clone was picked up one time. The V call is TRBV29-1, the J call TRBJ1-1, with 7 bases fitting TRBD1. After removal of 6 bases from V and 6 bases from J, the junction contained 16 bases not matched to a gene. Germline lookup yields CDR1 SQVTM and CDR2 ANQGSEA. The CDR3 sequence is 15 residues long. CDR3 sequence reads: CSVLGGTRRGAEAFF. The CDR3 bases are TGCAGCGTCTTAGGGGGCACCCGCCGTGGAGCTGAAGCTTTCTTT.

V and J are TRBV4-1 and TRBJ1-3; perhaps TRBD1 as D (5 bases). Trimming took off 1 base at V and 4 bases at J, with 11 bases between the two ends. Germline CDR1 reads MGHRA; CDR2 reads YSYEKL. This CDR3 has 15 amino acids. The CDR3 region is CASSQAREGGNTIYF. CDR3 DNA: TGCGCCAGCAGCCAAGCCAGGGAGGGGGGAAACACCATATATTTT.

The chain employs TRBV5-4 and TRBJ2-3; 8 bases are shared with TRBD1. The V gene end was trimmed by 0 bases and the J gene end by 2 bases; junction bases not matched to a gene: 5. Per germline, CDR1 SGHNT and CDR2 YYREEE (reference sequence). This CDR3 contains 16 residues. The CDR3 is CASSLGSGGITDTQYF. The CDR3 region has the DNA TGTGCCAGCAGCTTGGGGTCAGGGGGCATCACAGATACGCAGTATTTT.

With respect to this clone: A read error may be the cause here, since a much bigger clone is one base away. The rearrangement uses TRBV27 and TRBJ1-1, with 7 bases aligning to TRBD1. The CDR3 is made up of 14 amino acids. CDR1 is MNHEY and CDR2 is SMNVEV in the germline V gene (reference sequence). Losses at the gene ends were 6 bases for V and 3 bases for J; bases not matched to a gene: 7. The CDR3 loop reads CASSFEGADTEAFF. The DNA for the CDR3 is TGTGCCAGCAGCTTCGAGGGGGCTGACACTGAAGCTTTCTTT.

The chain has TRBV7-7 and TRBJ2-5; 7 bases fit TRBD1. The CDR3 is 15 residues long. Germline loops: CDR1 SSHAT, CDR2 FNYEAQ (reference sequence). V was pared by 2 bases and J by 1 base, with 4 bases of the junction left unmatched. This CDR3 reads CASSLTGTAQETQYF. In DNA, the CDR3 is TGTGCCAGCAGCTTAACCGGGACAGCCCAAGAGACCCAGTACTTC.

This clone was observed a single time. The rearrangement joins TRBV5-6 to TRBJ1-2, with TRBD1 as a possible D gene (5 bases). Germline CDR1 reads SGHDT; CDR2 reads YYEEEE. The CDR3 has 13 residues. V lost 4 bases to trimming and J lost 6 bases, with 13 bases between them. Here the CDR3 reads CASSTGGYNGYTF. The CDR3 DNA is TGTGCCAGCAGCACGGGGGGGTATAATGGCTACACCTTC.

The V call is TRBV13, the J call TRBJ2-7, with a possible D match to TRBD1 (5 bases). This CDR3 contains 13 residues. Per the germline V gene, CDR1 is PRHDT and CDR2 is FYEKMQ (reference sequence). With 5 bases removed from V and 7 bases from J, the gap between germline ends came to 15 bases. In DNA form, the CDR3 reads TGTGCCAGCAGCGGGTCAGGGCGAGATGAGCAGTACTTC. Protein product: CASSGSGRDEQYF.

The rearrangement joins TRBV27 to TRBJ1-1; D gene ambiguous. Looked up from germline, CDR1 is MNHEY and CDR2 is SMNVEV (reference sequence). CDR3 length equals 13 residues. Trimming removed 4 bases at V and 2 bases at J, with 8 bases between. The CDR3 sequence: CASSYTENTEAFF. As DNA, the CDR3 is TGTGCCAGCAGTTATACAGAAAACACTGAAGCTTTCTTT.